These T cell receptor beta chains were read from a single sample in a study of cytomegalovirus exposure and HLA in healthy donors. The repertoire was sequenced with immunoSEQ multiplex PCR; TCRdb's copy has only in-frame clones and lacks some. This sample carries around 180,000 clones, about three quarters of them seen once, and the ten largest clones take roughly 1.6%. Specimen: PBMCs. These receptors originate from a girl aged 5-17 years in good health and CMV-seronegative. CDR3s include the opening cysteine and the closing phenylalanine or tryptophan. The D gene is left open where the match is weak. Clone size appears in some rows only: once, few, many, or a class for an expanded clone.

NA	NA	TRBJ2-3	TRBV5-1	CALPVGGETDTQYF	TGCGCCCTCCCGGTCGGGGGAGAGACAGATACGCAGTATTTT
TRBD2	NA	TRBJ2-3	TRBV29-1	CSVYLAGRVDTQYF	TGCAGCGTTTACCTAGCGGGGAGGGTAGATACGCAGTATTTT
TRBD1	few	TRBJ1-5	TRBV9	CASSKTGDSNQPQHF	TGTGCCAGCAGCAAGACAGGGGATAGCAATCAGCCCCAGCATTTT
NA	NA	TRBJ1-2	TRBV27	CASGPLRGSYGYTF	TGTGCCAGCGGACCCTTGAGGGGGAGCTATGGCTACACCTTC
NA	NA	TRBJ1-2	TRBV11-2	CASSLASGPLPWSYGYTF	TGTGCCAGCAGCTTAGCTTCAGGGCCCCTCCCTTGGAGCTATGGCTACACCTTC
TRBD1	NA	TRBJ1-1	TRBV19	CASSNRGRPNTEAFF	TGTGCCAGTAGTAACAGGGGCAGGCCGAACACTGAAGCTTTCTTT
TRBD2	NA	TRBJ2-2	TRBV9	CASSGGLGVNTGELFF	TGTGCCAGCAGCGGAGGACTAGGGGTGAACACCGGGGAGCTGTTTTTT
TRBD2	NA	TRBJ2-3	TRBV6-5	CASSPGLAGTDTQYF	TGTGCCAGCAGTCCGGGACTAGCGGGCACAGATACGCAGTATTTT
TRBD1	NA	TRBJ2-7	TRBV6-5	CASSYSRDRGSYEQYF	TGTGCCAGCAGTTACTCCCGGGACAGGGGCTCCTACGAGCAGTACTTC
TRBD1	NA	TRBJ1-1	TRBV6-1	CASSSGQRIEAFF	TGTGCCAGCAGCTCGGGACAGCGGATTGAAGCTTTCTTT
NA	NA	TRBJ1-4	TRBV2	CASRARGSYGTNEKLFF	TGTGCCAGCAGAGCCAGGGGCTCCTATGGAACTAATGAAAAACTGTTTTTT
NA	NA	TRBJ1-5	TRBV5-1	CASSPTGSGNQPQHF	TGCGCCAGCAGCCCTACAGGGTCGGGCAATCAGCCCCAGCATTTT
NA	once	TRBJ1-3	TRBV9	CASSVGLGAGNTIYF	TGTGCCAGCAGCGTAGGGCTAGGGGCTGGAAACACCATATATTTT
NA	once	TRBJ1-2	TRBV14	CASSHGPPEGYTF	TGTGCCAGCAGCCACGGTCCTCCCGAGGGCTACACCTTC
TRBD1	NA	TRBJ2-3	TRBV27	CASKGTGVADTQYF	TGTGCCAGCAAGGGGACAGGGGTGGCAGATACGCAGTATTTT
NA	NA	TRBJ2-3	TRBV6-1	CASQVRGLADTQYF	TGTGCCAGTCAGGTTCGGGGACTGGCAGATACGCAGTATTTT
TRBD2	NA	TRBJ2-1	TRBV15	CATSRDVAGRGQFF	TGTGCCACCAGCAGAGATGTAGCGGGGCGGGGGCAGTTCTTC
NA	NA	TRBJ2-7	TRBV6-6	CASSYSRTTGSYEQYF	TGTGCCAGCAGTTACTCGAGGACAACGGGTTCCTACGAGCAGTACTTC
NA	NA	TRBJ2-2	TRBV28	CASISGQGFITGELFF	TGTGCCAGCATTTCCGGCCAGGGCTTTATCACCGGGGAGCTGTTTTTT
NA	few	TRBJ1-4	TRBV2	CASSQQATTNEKLFF	TGTGCCAGCAGTCAACAGGCGACAACTAATGAAAAACTGTTTTTT
TRBD1	NA	TRBJ1-2	TRBV15	CATSRDRPVGTGKGYTF	TGTGCCACCAGCAGAGATCGGCCCGTGGGGACAGGGAAAGGCTACACCTTC
NA	NA	TRBJ2-4	TRBV6-5	CASSRGGENIQYF	TGTGCCAGCAGCCGCGGGGGCGAAAACATTCAGTACTTC
TRBD2	NA	TRBJ2-3	TRBV5-1	CASSSDLGRGGTDTQYF	TGCGCCAGCAGCTCGGACTTGGGGCGGGGGGGCACAGATACGCAGTATTTT
NA	NA	TRBJ2-5	TRBV27	CASRISPGGETQYF	TGTGCCAGCAGAATATCGCCCGGGGGAGAGACCCAGTACTTC
TRBD1	NA	TRBJ2-2	TRBV6-6	CASSLDRRGTGELFF	TGTGCCAGCAGTTTGGACAGGCGCGGCACCGGGGAGCTGTTTTTT
NA	NA	TRBJ1-2	TRBV25-1	CASTLGLNYGYTF	TGTGCCAGCACCCTGGGCCTTAACTATGGCTACACCTTC
TRBD1	NA	TRBJ2-7	TRBV6-6	CASTGDSDEQYF	TGTGCCAGCACCGGGGACAGCGACGAGCAGTACTTC